A single sample is the source of the 6 T cell receptor beta chains below, sequenced in a study of cytomegalovirus exposure and HLA in healthy donors. Primers for the PCR totalled 60 Vbeta and 13 Jbeta. Only in-frame clones appear in the TCRdb table, and some are missing; sequencing was by immunoSEQ multiplex PCR. The sample lists about 140,000 clones; 75% to 80% were seen once. Source material: PBMCs. All receptors derive from a woman younger than 35 in good health and CMV-seropositive.

The chain couples TRBV5-4 to TRBJ1-5; D not resolved. The CDR3 extends over 12 amino acids. Trimming took 4 bases from V and 5 from J, leaving 7 bases between them. Per germline, CDR1 SGHNT and CDR2 YYREEE (reference sequence). The CDR3 sequence is CASSLPDQPQHF. CDR3 nucleotides: TGTGCCAGCAGCCTGCCGGATCAGCCCCAGCATTTT.

V and J are TRBV2 and TRBJ1-2, with D unresolved. In germline, CDR1 is SNHLY, CDR2 FYNNEI. There are 14 residues in the CDR3. V was trimmed by 6 bases and J by 4 bases, leaving 15 bases between them. CDR3 in amino acids: CASSSDGNLYGYTF. The DNA for the CDR3 is TGTGCCAGCAGCTCGGACGGGAACCTCTATGGCTACACCTTC.

This chain joins TRBV14 and TRBJ2-7; possible D gene TRBD1, 5 bases. This CDR3 is 12 amino acids long. V was trimmed by 4 bases and J by 2 bases, leaving 6 bases between them. In germline, CDR1 is SGHDN, CDR2 FVKESK. The CDR3 DNA is TGTGCCAGCAGCCCAGGGACCTACGAGCAGTACTTC. Protein sequence: CASSPGTYEQYF.

J is TRBJ1-4 and V is TRBV7-9, with 9 bases aligning to TRBD1. Trimming cost V 5 bases and J 8 bases; bases outside gene matches: 9. The germline gives CDR1 SEHNR, CDR2 FQNEAQ (reference sequence). The CDR3 loop spans 15 amino acids. The DNA of the CDR3 is TGTGCCAGCAGCACCAAGGGACAGGGCCACGAAAAACTGTTTTTT. Its protein product is CASSTKGQGHEKLFF.

This clone was detected a few times. The CDR3 DNA reads as TGTGCCAGCAGACGACGGACAGGGGGCACAGATACGCAGTATTTT. This gives the protein CASRRRTGGTDTQYF. This chain links TRBV5-5 with TRBJ2-3; 9 bases are a match to TRBD1. The CDR3 is made up of 15 amino acids. The J segment lost 1 base and the V segment lost 5 bases, leaving 5 bases of the junction unmatched. Germline-derived CDR1 and CDR2 are SGHKS and YYEKEE (reference sequence).

The chain couples TRBV7-9 to TRBJ2-2, with TRBD2 matching over 8 bases. The CDR3 consists of 15 residues. Germline CDR1 reads SEHNR; CDR2 reads FQNEAQ (reference sequence). The ends lost 5 bases at V and 4 bases at J; junction bases unmatched: 6. DNA of the CDR3: TGTGCCAGCAGCCAGATAGCGGGGCTCACCGGGGAGCTGTTTTTT. It is translated as CASSQIAGLTGELFF.